This T cell receptor (beta chain) appears in the sequencing data of a study of OX40 agonist ivuxolimab in advanced cancers. Across the whole study: Patients undergoing dose escalation presented with hepatocellular carcinoma, melanoma, renal cell or head and neck cancer.

General observations from the study: Those patients achieving a partial response at 0.1-3.0 mg/kg showed among the lowest clonal expansion.

This clone was observed a single time. Antigen: not known. Generated by immunoSEQ multiplex PCR, the TCRdb table keeps only in-frame clones and is missing some. This sample carries 35,000 or so clones, roughly 82% of them seen once, and the ten largest clones take 1.9%. Blood sampling was done at baseline, cycle 4 day 1, and cycle 7 day 1. The germline V gene has CDR1 KGHSH and CDR2 LQKENI. Trimming removed 5 bases from V and 7 bases from J, with 24 bases in between. The CDR3 has 17 amino acids. The genes are TRBV18 and TRBJ1-3, with D uncertain. The receptor was isolated from an adult with an advanced solid tumor such as melanoma, head and neck, liver or kidney cancer. The sample was CD4+ or CD8+ T cells sorted from blood, taken in a trial of the OX40 agonist ivuxolimab. CDR3 DNA sequence: TGTGCCAGCTCAGCTGTGCAGTTTTGGGAATCGCGCAACACCATATATTTT. Protein product: CASSAVQFWESRNTIYF.